This T cell receptor (beta chain) originates from a study of blood T cell repertoires in COVID-19. Overall study: Spain, Italy and the United States supplied samples that represented acute and convalescent COVID-19. PBMCs, B-cell-depleted T cells, or T cells provided the cDNA or gDNA that made up the material.

V was pared by 5 bases and J by 7 bases, with 12 bases between. The CDR3 loop spans 13 amino acids. Authors' methods: Amplification of reference gene primers provided the estimated nucleated cell counts. The table came from immunoSEQ multiplex PCR; TCRdb's copy has only in-frame clones and leaves some out. Clone size and V and J calls were adopted from that table, with D and trimming inferred from the DNA. The sample includes 98,000 or so clones, around four fifths seen only once; the top ten take 26%. Sequences were obtained from peripheral blood. The rearrangement uses TRBV12-3 or TRBV12-4 and TRBJ2-1, with D uncertain. The TCR sequence derives from a man aged 55 to 70 with acute or convalescent COVID-19. CDR3 DNA sequence: TGTGCCAGCAGTGCACAGCTGAGAAATGAGCAGTTCTTC. Its protein product is CASSAQLRNEQFF.